The clone carrying this T cell receptor beta chain was seen a single time. Its antigen is unidentified. The data are from a study of vaccination and CD4 T cells after COVID-19. Study overall: Convalescent patients were SARS-CoV-2 positive by nasal swab PCR; several mild, one severe. The peptides that stimulated the cells were overlapping spike peptides from SARS-CoV-2, HCoV-NL63, HCoV-OC43 and HCoV-229E. Samples were taken after vaccination, a median of approximately 70 days after dose two, with a range of 14 to 241.

The Oncomine TCR Beta short-read assay was what sequenced the DNA obtained from cultured CD4+ T cells. TCRdb itself ran the PCR reads through MiXCR, one entry per CDR3 protein. The sample contains about 12,000 distinct CDR3 sequences, about 60% of which appear only once. Stated treatment: approximately 10-day PBMC culture with coronavirus spike peptide pools or control peptides (ViraFEST assay). This CDR3 comprises 16 residues. CDR1 KGHDR and CDR2 SFDVKD come from the germline V gene. V shed 6 bases, J shed 10 bases, and the junction held 13 bases outside the gene matches. Sample: CD4+ T cells from blood, cultured in vitro, taken before SARS-CoV-2 vaccination. This receptor was obtained from a human donor who had recovered from COVID-19. This chain joins TRBV24-1 and TRBJ2-1; 11 nucleotides agree with TRBD1. This chain's CDR3 is CATSLSPGQGVGEQFF. The CDR3 region has the DNA TGTGCCACCAGTCTCTCCCCGGGACAGGGGGTAGGGGAGCAGTTCTTC.